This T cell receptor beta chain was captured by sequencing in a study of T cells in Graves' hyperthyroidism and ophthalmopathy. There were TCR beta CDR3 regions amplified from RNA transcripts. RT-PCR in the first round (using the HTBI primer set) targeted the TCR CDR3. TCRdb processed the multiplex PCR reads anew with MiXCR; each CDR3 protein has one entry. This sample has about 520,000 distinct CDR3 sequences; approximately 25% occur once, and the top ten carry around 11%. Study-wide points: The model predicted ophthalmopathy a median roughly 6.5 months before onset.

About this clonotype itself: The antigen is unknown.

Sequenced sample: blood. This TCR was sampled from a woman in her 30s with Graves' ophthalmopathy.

The CDR3, as DNA: TGTGCCAGCAGCTCGGGGACAGGGGGCGCCACCGGGGGGCCGTTTTTT. Its protein is CASSSGTGGATGGPFF. The rearrangement links TRBV7-3 to TRBJ2-2; TRBD1 matches 12 bases. Trimming removed 4 bases from V and 16 bases from J; junction bases left unmatched: 16. The CDR3 is 16 amino acids. The germline V gene encodes CDR1 SGHTA and CDR2 FQGTGA. Using reference TRBV7-3 and TRBJ2-2 for the parts outside the CDR3, the full variable domain is GAGVSQTPSNKVTEKGKYVELRCDPISGHTALYWYRQSLGQGPEFLIYFQGTGAADDSGLPNDRFFAVRPEGSVSTLKIQRTERGDSAVYLCASSSGTGGATGGPFFGEGSRLTVL.